The 29 T cell receptor beta chains listed next were all sequenced from one sample in a study of OX40 agonist ivuxolimab in advanced cancers. The data were produced by immunoSEQ multiplex PCR, yet TCRdb's version contains in-frame clones alone and is incomplete. The sample consists of about 63,000 clones, 75% to 90% of them appearing once. This specimen was CD4+ or CD8+ T cells sorted from blood, taken in a trial of the OX40 agonist ivuxolimab. These receptors all stem from an adult with an advanced solid tumor such as melanoma, head and neck, liver or kidney cancer.

The CDR3 DNA is TGCGCCAGCAGCCCCGGTGGATACGACTACACAAACCTAGAAGCTTTCTTT. This encodes CASSPGGYDYTNLEAFF. The rearrangement uses TRBV5-1 and TRBJ1-1; D unresolved. The CDR3 totals 17 residues. The V end was cut by 4 bases, the J end by 8 bases, with 27 bases between. Germline V CDR1 and CDR2: SGHRS, YFSETQ. The whole variable domain, remainder taken from reference TRBV5-1 and TRBJ1-1, is KAGVTQTPRYLIKTRGQQVTLSCSPISGHRSVSWYQQTPGQGLQFLFEYFSETQRNKGNFPGRFSGRQFSNSRSEMNVSTLELGDSALYLCASSPGGYDYTNLEAFFGQGTRLTVV.

The V call is TRBV14, the J call TRBJ2-5, with a weak D call TRBD2 (6 bases). The ends were cut back, 2 bases at V and 4 bases at J, with 11 bases in the middle. Per the germline V gene, CDR1 is SGHDN and CDR2 is FVKESK. This CDR3 is 14 amino acids long. CDR3 DNA: TGTGCCAGCAGCCAATGGAGGGATGGAGAGACCCAGTACTTC. This sequence encodes CASSQWRDGETQYF.

This chain joins TRBV27 and TRBJ2-7; the match to TRBD1 covers 7 bases. Unmatched junction bases numbered 10, after V lost 6 bases and J lost 2 bases. Germline CDR1 is MNHEY and CDR2 is SMNVEV (reference sequence). The CDR3 has 15 residues. The CDR3 DNA reads as TGTGCCAGCAGCCTCGCCTGGGACAGAACCTACGAGCAGTACTTC. Its protein is CASSLAWDRTYEQYF.

V and J are TRBV11-3 and TRBJ2-2; TRBD1 aligns across 9 bases. V shed 5 bases, J shed 6 bases, and the junction held 1 base outside the gene matches. In germline, CDR1 is SGHNT, CDR2 YENEEA. CDR3 length: 13 amino acids. The CDR3: CASSRTGAGELFF. The CDR3 bases are TGTGCCAGCAGCCGGACAGGGGCCGGGGAGCTGTTTTTT.

This clone was found once. The chain recombines TRBV5-1 with TRBJ2-5; no firm D call. The CDR3 contains 14 residues. Trimming took 4 bases from V and 2 from J, leaving 12 bases between them. The germline gives CDR1 SGHRS, CDR2 YFSETQ. CDR3 sequence: CASSGETPQETQYF. In DNA form, the CDR3 reads TGCGCCAGCAGCGGTGAGACACCGCAAGAGACCCAGTACTTC.

V and J are TRBV6-1 and TRBJ1-2; D not resolved. Germline V gene data show CDR1 as MNHNS and CDR2 as SASEGT. The CDR3 has 13 residues. V shed 2 bases and J shed 8 bases, with 12 bases lying between them. CDR3 DNA: TGTGCCAGCAGTGAATGGGAGGTACTAGGCTACACCTTC. It yields the protein CASSEWEVLGYTF.

This chain uses TRBV10-3 with TRBJ2-2; TRBD1 matches at 8 bases. V dropped 8 bases and J dropped 2; count of bases not matched to a gene: 1. The CDR3 consists of 13 residues. Germline V lookup: CDR1 ENHRY, CDR2 SYGVKD. The CDR3 reads CAIGTGNTGELFF. DNA for the CDR3: TGTGCCATCGGGACAGGAAACACCGGGGAGCTGTTTTTT.

This chain joins TRBV19 and TRBJ1-5, with 11 nucleotides matching TRBD1. V was clipped by 3 bases and J by 1 base; unmatched bases: 2. Germline loops: CDR1 LNHDA, CDR2 SQIVND (reference sequence). The length of the CDR3 is 16 residues. CDR3 sequence reads: CASSMGQGVSNQPQHF. The DNA for the CDR3 is TGTGCCAGTAGTATGGGACAGGGGGTAAGCAATCAGCCCCAGCATTTT. Full variable domain (outside the CDR3, taken from reference TRBV19 and TRBJ1-5): DGGITQSPKYLFRKEGQNVTLSCEQNLNHDAMYWYRQDPGQGLRLIYYSQIVNDFQKGDIAEGYSVSREKKESFPLTVTSAQKNPTAFYLCASSMGQGVSNQPQHFGDGTRLSIL.

The rearrangement uses TRBV6-5 and TRBJ1-3; 7 nucleotides align to TRBD1. The germline V gene encodes CDR1 MNHEY and CDR2 SVGAGI. The trim removed 10 bases at V and 0 bases at J, leaving 6 bases unmatched. The CDR3 has 14 residues. The CDR3 spells CATSTGVSGNTIYF. The CDR3 DNA reads TGTGCCACCTCCACAGGGGTCTCTGGAAACACCATATATTTT.

This clone was found a few times. CDR3 sequence reads: CASSSWDRPNSPLHF. CDR3 DNA: TGTGCCAGCTCATCTTGGGACAGGCCTAATTCACCCCTCCACTTT. This chain joins TRBV18 and TRBJ1-6; 8 positions agree with TRBD1. The CDR3 is made up of 15 amino acids. J gave up 6 bases and V 5 bases, and 6 bases lay outside the gene matches. CDR1 KGHSH and CDR2 LQKENI come from the germline V gene.

The V gene is TRBV19, the J gene TRBJ1-1; no clear D gene. V was trimmed by 5 bases and J by 4 bases, leaving 20 bases between them. Looked up from germline, CDR1 is LNHDA and CDR2 is SQIVND (reference sequence). The CDR3 consists of 16 residues. The CDR3 here is CASSPGLGQGSTEAFF. For the CDR3, the DNA is TGTGCCAGTAGTCCAGGTTTAGGGCAAGGGAGCACTGAAGCTTTCTTT.

The chain uses TRBV6-1 and TRBJ2-7, with 10 nucleotides matching TRBD1. The germline V gene encodes CDR1 MNHNS and CDR2 SASEGT. With V trimmed by 6 bases and J by 4 bases, 3 bases remained unmatched. The CDR3 covers 13 residues. As DNA, the CDR3 is TGTGCCAGCAGGGGGACAGGGGAATACGAGCAGTACTTC. Translating gives CASRGTGEYEQYF.

CDR3 protein: CASSGASGEKLFF. DNA for the CDR3: TGTGCCAGCAGCGGGGCGTCGGGTGAAAAACTGTTTTTT. The chain has TRBV6-6 and TRBJ1-4, with a weak D call TRBD1 (5 bases). The CDR3 consists of 13 residues. V lost 6 bases to trimming and J lost 7 bases, with 12 bases between them. The V gene's germline CDR1 is MNHNY and CDR2 SVGAGI (reference sequence).

The J gene is TRBJ1-5, the V gene TRBV29-1, with D hard to call. Per germline, CDR1 SQVTM and CDR2 ANQGSEA. The V gene lost 4 bases and the J gene lost 4 bases, with 5 bases spanning the gap. This CDR3 region has 11 residues. CDR3 nucleotides: TGCAGCGTTGGGGTAAATCAGCCCCAGCATTTT. It codes for CSVGVNQPQHF.

The genes are TRBV9 and TRBJ2-7, with 10 bases aligning to TRBD1. This CDR3 spans 15 amino acids. V was clipped by 1 base and J by 3 bases; unmatched bases: 4. Germline CDR1 SGDLS, CDR2 YYNGEE. Here the CDR3 DNA reads TGTGCCAGCAGCGTATCAGGACAGGGGGGCTACGAGCAGTACTTC. Translation: CASSVSGQGGYEQYF. The variable domain in full, with the rest retrieved from reference TRBV9 and TRBJ2-7, is DSGVTQTPKHLITATGQRVTLRCSPRSGDLSVYWYQQSLDQGLQFLIQYYNGEERAKGNILERFSAQQFPDLHSELNLSSLELGDSALYFCASSVSGQGGYEQYFGPGTRLTVT.

This rearrangement joins TRBV5-1 to TRBJ2-5; 10 bases fit TRBD2. The assigned J gene may be wrong: the sequence end matches TRBJ2-7 better. Germline CDR1 is SGHRS and CDR2 is YFSETQ. This CDR3 is 15 amino acids long. The CDR3 bases are TGCGCCAGCAGCTTGGGTCCTAGCGGGAGCTACGAGCAGTACTTC. This encodes CASSLGPSGSYEQYF.

V gene TRBV6-1 combines with J gene TRBJ1-1; D ambiguous. The CDR3 sequence is 14 residues long. Germline V gene sequence: CDR1 MNHNS, CDR2 SASEGT. Deletions cut 7 bases from V and 3 bases from J, with 15 bases between. The CDR3 sequence is CASNYQVGDTEAFF. CDR3 bases: TGTGCCAGCAATTACCAGGTTGGGGACACTGAAGCTTTCTTT.

This clone was picked up one time. This chain connects TRBV27 to TRBJ2-5; no reliable D call. The J call is doubtful: the DNA matches TRBJ2-7 better. The length of the CDR3 is 16 residues. The germline gives CDR1 MNHEY, CDR2 SMNVEV (reference sequence). The CDR3 sequence: CASRPHGTTLYNEQYF. The CDR3 nucleotides read TGTGCCAGCAGGCCTCACGGAACTACCTTATACAACGAGCAGTACTTC.

CDR3 DNA: TGCAGCGTTGAACGGGGGGGCAGGGTCCAAGAGACCCAGTACTTC. Translating it yields CSVERGGRVQETQYF. This chain uses TRBV29-1 with TRBJ2-5; 8 bases match TRBD2. The CDR3 extends over 15 amino acids. The V gene's germline CDR1 is SQVTM and CDR2 ANQGSEA. V lost 2 bases to trimming and J lost 1 base; unmatched junction nucleotides: 6.

The chain recombines TRBV27 with TRBJ1-6; D might be TRBD1 (5 bases). The germline V gene has CDR1 MNHEY and CDR2 SMNVEV (reference sequence). V lost 3 bases to trimming and J lost 5 bases, with 11 bases between them. The CDR3 sequence is 15 residues long. CDR3 nucleotides: TGTGCCAGCAGTTTTAGGGCCAGGGATAATTCACCCCTCCACTTT. Its protein product is CASSFRARDNSPLHF.

The chain recombines TRBV10-3 with TRBJ2-3; no definite D call. This CDR3 contains 13 residues. Trimming cost V 5 bases and J 4 bases, with 10 bases left between them. Germline V gene data show CDR1 as ENHRY and CDR2 as SYGVKD. CDR3 protein: CAISQSSPDTQYF. CDR3 DNA sequence: TGTGCCATCAGTCAAAGTAGCCCAGATACGCAGTATTTT.

This clone has a single count. The chain combines TRBV19 with TRBJ2-5; 9 bases fit TRBD1. The CDR3 covers 14 residues. J lost 5 bases, V lost 3 bases, and 4 bases had no gene match. Germline V gene data show CDR1 as LNHDA and CDR2 as SQIVND (reference sequence). The CDR3 is CASSIGGTGETQYF. Here the CDR3 DNA reads TGTGCCAGTAGTATCGGGGGGACAGGGGAGACCCAGTACTTC.

The CDR3 is CASSQGTSGGVGTDTQYF. CDR3 coding DNA: TGTGCCAGCAGCCAAGGGACTAGCGGGGGGGTCGGCACAGATACGCAGTATTTT. V usage is TRBV4-2 and J usage is TRBJ2-3; 15 nucleotides line up with TRBD2. Germline CDR1 reads LGHNA; CDR2 reads YNFKEQ. The CDR3 is 18 residues long. V shed 1 base and J 1 base; nucleotides not matched to a gene: 3.

The genes are TRBV18 and TRBJ2-7, with 8 bases identical to TRBD1. The length of the CDR3 is 16 residues. Unmatched junction bases numbered 10, after V lost 0 bases and J lost 6 bases. The germline V gene encodes CDR1 KGHSH and CDR2 LQKENI. CDR3 residues: CASSPPAGGASIEQYF. In nucleotides, the CDR3 is TGTGCCAGCTCACCACCAGCAGGGGGCGCGTCCATCGAGCAGTACTTC.

The rearrangement uses TRBV5-1 and TRBJ2-1, with unresolved D. The germline V and J ends were trimmed by 6 bases and 1 base, with 14 bases remaining between them. The CDR3 consists of 15 residues. Germline CDR1 reads SGHRS; CDR2 reads YFSETQ. The DNA for the CDR3 is TGCGCCAGCAAGAACAGACCGGAATCCTACAATGAGCAGTTCTTC. Its protein is CASKNRPESYNEQFF.

CDR3 protein: CASSHPGTEVSMQYF. The CDR3, as DNA: TGTGCCAGCAGCCACCCCGGGACGGAAGTGTCCATGCAGTACTTC. The chain combines TRBV4-2 with TRBJ2-7; D may match TRBD1 or TRBD2 (5 bases each). The ends were cut back, 3 bases at V and 9 bases at J, with 21 bases in the middle. CDR3 length: 15 amino acids. Germline V gives CDR1 LGHNA, CDR2 YNFKEQ.

The V gene is TRBV5-1, the J gene TRBJ2-1; the match to TRBD1 covers 10 bases. The CDR3 contains 18 residues. Trimming at V came to 0 bases and at J to 8 bases, leaving 14 bases not matched to a gene. In germline, CDR1 is SGHRS, CDR2 YFSETQ. In DNA, the CDR3 is TGCGCCAGCAGCTTGGGTTTTTTCGGGACAGGGGAAGGTCATGAGCAGTTCTTC. This gives the protein CASSLGFFGTGEGHEQFF.

This clone was counted once. V is TRBV29-1 and J is TRBJ2-5; D not resolved. V was cut by 3 bases and J by 5 bases, with 13 bases left in between. Per germline, CDR1 SQVTM and CDR2 ANQGSEA. This CDR3 is 13 amino acids long. The DNA for the CDR3 is TGCAGCGTTGACCCCGAAACTTTGGAGACCCAGTACTTC. It specifies CSVDPETLETQYF.

The chain joins TRBV18 to TRBJ2-3; no reliable D call. CDR1 and CDR2 from the germline V gene are KGHSH and LQKENI. The CDR3 extends over 16 amino acids. With 0 bases removed from V and 0 bases from J, the gap between germline ends came to 10 bases. The CDR3 DNA reads TGTGCCAGCTCACCACCGGCACCTACTAGCACAGATACGCAGTATTTT. This encodes CASSPPAPTSTDTQYF.